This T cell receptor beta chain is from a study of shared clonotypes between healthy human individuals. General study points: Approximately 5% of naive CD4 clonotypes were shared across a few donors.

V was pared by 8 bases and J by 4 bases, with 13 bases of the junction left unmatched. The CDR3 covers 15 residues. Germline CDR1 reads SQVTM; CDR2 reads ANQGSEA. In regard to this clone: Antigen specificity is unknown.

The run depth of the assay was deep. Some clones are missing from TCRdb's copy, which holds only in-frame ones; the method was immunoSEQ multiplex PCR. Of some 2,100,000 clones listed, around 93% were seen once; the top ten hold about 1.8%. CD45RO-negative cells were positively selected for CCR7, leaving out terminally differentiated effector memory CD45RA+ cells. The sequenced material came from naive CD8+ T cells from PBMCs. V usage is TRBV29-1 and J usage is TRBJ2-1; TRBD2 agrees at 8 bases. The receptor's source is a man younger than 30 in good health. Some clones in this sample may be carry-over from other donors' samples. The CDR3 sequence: CSPEGQREGYNEQFF. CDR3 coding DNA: TGCAGCCCCGAGGGGCAACGGGAGGGTTACAATGAGCAGTTCTTC.